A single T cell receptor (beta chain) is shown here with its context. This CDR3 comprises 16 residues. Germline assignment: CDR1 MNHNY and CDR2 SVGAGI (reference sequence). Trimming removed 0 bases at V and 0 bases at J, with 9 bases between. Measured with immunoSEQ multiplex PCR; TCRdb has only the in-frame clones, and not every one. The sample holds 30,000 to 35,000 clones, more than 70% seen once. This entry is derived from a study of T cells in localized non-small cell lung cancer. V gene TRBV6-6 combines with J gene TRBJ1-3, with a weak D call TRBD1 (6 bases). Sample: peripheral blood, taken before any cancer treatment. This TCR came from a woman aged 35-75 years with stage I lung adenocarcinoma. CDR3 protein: CASSYSQGFSGNTIYF. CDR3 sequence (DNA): TGTGCCAGCAGTTACTCACAGGGATTCTCTGGAAACACCATATATTTT.